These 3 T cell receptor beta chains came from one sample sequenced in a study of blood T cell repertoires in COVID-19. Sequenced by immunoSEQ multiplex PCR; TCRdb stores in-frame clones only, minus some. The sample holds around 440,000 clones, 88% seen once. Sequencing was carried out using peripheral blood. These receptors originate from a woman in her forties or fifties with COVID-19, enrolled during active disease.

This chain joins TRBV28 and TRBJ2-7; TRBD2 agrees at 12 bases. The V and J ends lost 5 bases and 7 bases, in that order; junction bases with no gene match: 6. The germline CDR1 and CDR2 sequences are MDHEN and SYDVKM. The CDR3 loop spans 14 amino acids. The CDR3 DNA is TGTGCCAGCAGTCCTAGCGGGGGGGCGGGAGAGCAGTACTTC. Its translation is CASSPSGGAGEQYF.

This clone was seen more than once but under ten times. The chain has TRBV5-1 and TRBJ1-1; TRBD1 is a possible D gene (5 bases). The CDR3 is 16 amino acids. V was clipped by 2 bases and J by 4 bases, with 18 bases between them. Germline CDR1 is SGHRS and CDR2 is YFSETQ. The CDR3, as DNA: TGCGCCAGCAGCTTTGACAGCGCCGTGGGGGGCACTGAAGCTTTCTTT. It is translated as CASSFDSAVGGTEAFF.

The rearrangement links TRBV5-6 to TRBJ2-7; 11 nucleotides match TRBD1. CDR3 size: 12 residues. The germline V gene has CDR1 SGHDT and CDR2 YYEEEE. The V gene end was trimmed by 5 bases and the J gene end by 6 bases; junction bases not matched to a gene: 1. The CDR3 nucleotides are TGTGCCAGCAGAGGGACAGGGGGCGAGCAGTACTTC. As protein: CASRGTGGEQYF. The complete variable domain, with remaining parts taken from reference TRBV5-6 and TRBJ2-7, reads DAGVTQSPTHLIKTRGQQVTLRCSPKSGHDTVSWYQQALGQGPQFIFQYYEEEERQRGNFPDRFSGHQFPNYSSELNVNALLLGDSALYLCASRGTGGEQYFGPGTRLTVT.